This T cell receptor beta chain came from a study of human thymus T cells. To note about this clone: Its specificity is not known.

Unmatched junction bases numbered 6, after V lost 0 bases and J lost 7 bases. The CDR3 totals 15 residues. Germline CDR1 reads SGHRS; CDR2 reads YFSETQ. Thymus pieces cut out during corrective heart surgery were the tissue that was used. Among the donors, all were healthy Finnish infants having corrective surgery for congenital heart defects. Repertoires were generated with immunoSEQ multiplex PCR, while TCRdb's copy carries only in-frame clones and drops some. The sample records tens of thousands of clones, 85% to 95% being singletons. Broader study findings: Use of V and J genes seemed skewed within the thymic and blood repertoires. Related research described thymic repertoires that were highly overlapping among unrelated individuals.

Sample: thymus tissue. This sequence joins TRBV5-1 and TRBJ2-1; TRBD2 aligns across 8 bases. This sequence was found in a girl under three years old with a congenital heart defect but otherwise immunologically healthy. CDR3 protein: CASSLGRVAGNEQFF. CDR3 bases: TGCGCCAGCAGCTTGGGTCGAGTAGCGGGGAATGAGCAGTTCTTC.